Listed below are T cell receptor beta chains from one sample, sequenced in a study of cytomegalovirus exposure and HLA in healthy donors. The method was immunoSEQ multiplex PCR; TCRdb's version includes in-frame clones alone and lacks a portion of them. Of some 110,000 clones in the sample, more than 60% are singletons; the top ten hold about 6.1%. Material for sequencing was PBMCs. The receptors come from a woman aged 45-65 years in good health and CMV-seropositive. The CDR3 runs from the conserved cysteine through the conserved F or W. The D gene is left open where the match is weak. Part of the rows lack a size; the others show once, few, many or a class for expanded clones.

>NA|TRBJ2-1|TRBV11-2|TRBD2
CASSHPRLAGIPRYNEQFF
TGTGCCAGCAGCCACCCGCGGCTAGCGGGGATTCCTCGGTACAATGAGCAGTTCTTC
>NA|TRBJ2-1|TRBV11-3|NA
CASSASGGSSYNEQFF
TGTGCCAGCAGCGCCTCGGGGGGCAGCTCCTACAATGAGCAGTTCTTC
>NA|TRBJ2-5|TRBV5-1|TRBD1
CASSLAGQGGQETQYF
TGCGCCAGCAGCTTGGCGGGACAGGGTGGGCAAGAGACCCAGTACTTC
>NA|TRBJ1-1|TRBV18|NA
CASSPRGQRGTEAFF
TGTGCCAGCTCACCTCGAGGACAGAGGGGGACTGAAGCTTTCTTT
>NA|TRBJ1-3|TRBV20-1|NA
CSASQVNTIYF
TGCAGTGCTAGTCAGGTGAACACCATATATTTT
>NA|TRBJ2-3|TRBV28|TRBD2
CASSRPRTSGDTQYF
TGTGCCAGCAGCCGCCCCAGGACTAGCGGGGATACGCAGTATTTT
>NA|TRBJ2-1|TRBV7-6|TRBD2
CASSSPAGGSYNEQFF
TGTGCCAGCAGCTCCCCTGCGGGGGGCTCCTACAATGAGCAGTTCTTC
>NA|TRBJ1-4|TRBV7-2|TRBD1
CASRPTGAASEKLFF
TGTGCCAGCAGACCCACAGGGGCCGCCTCAGAAAAACTGTTTTTT
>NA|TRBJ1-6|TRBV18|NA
CASSDRPPGYNSPLHF
TGTGCCAGCTCCGATCGGCCCCCAGGCTATAATTCACCCCTCCACTTT
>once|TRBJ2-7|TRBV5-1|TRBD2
CASSFQRGPPYEQYF
TGTGCCAGCAGCTTTCAGCGGGGACCTCCCTACGAGCAGTACTTC
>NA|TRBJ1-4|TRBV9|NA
CASSVADRSEKLFF
TGTGCCAGCAGCGTAGCTGATCGGAGTGAAAAACTGTTTTTT
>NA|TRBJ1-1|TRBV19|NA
CASSLDSGTGGINTEAFF
TGTGCCAGTAGCCTAGACTCCGGGACGGGGGGCATCAACACTGAAGCTTTCTTT
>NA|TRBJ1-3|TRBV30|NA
CAWSVRMRDTIYF
TGTGCCTGGAGTGTACGGATGAGGGACACCATATATTTT
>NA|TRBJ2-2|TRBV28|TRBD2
CASSLSRGGTTGELFF
TGTGCCAGCAGTTTATCTCGGGGGGGAACCACCGGGGAGCTGTTTTTT
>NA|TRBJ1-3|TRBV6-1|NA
CASRGRQPSGNTIYF
TGTGCCAGCAGAGGAAGACAGCCCTCTGGAAACACCATATATTTT
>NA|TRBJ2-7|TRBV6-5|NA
CASSRTALLSYEQYF
TGTGCCAGCAGTCGGACAGCTTTACTATCCTACGAGCAGTACTTC
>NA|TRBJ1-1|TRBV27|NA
CASSLSGQPNTEAFF
TGTGCCAGCAGTTTATCCGGACAGCCGAACACTGAAGCTTTCTTT
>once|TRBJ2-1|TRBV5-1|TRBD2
CASSLEPPPTSGAYNEQFF
TGCGCCAGCAGCTTGGAACCCCCACCGACTAGCGGAGCCTACAATGAGCAGTTCTTC
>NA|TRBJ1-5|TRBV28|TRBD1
CASSPFDRVSQPQHF
TGTGCCAGCAGTCCATTTGACAGGGTGAGTCAGCCCCAGCATTTT
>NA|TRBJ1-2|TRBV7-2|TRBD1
CASSIDRGLQDGYTF
TGTGCCAGCAGCATCGACAGGGGGCTACAGGATGGCTACACCTTC
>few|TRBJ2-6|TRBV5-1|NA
CASSLVSSGANVLTF
TGCGCCAGCAGCTTGGTGAGCTCTGGGGCCAACGTCCTGACTTTC
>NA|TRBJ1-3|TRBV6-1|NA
CASSQLDSGNTIYF
TGTGCCAGCAGCCAGCTAGACTCTGGAAACACCATATATTTT
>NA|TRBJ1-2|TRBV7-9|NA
CASSLKQGGGGYTF
TGTGCCAGCAGCTTAAAGCAGGGAGGTGGTGGCTACACCTTC
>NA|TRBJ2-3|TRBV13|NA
CASSLGPPQGDTQYF
TGTGCCAGCAGCTTAGGCCCTCCCCAGGGGGATACGCAGTATTTT
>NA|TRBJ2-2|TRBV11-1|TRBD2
CASSQRGLQNTGELFF
TGTGCCAGCAGCCAGCGGGGCCTACAAAACACCGGGGAGCTGTTTTTT
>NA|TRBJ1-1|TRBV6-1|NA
CASSDLGGWGTEAFF
TGTGCCAGCAGCGACCTGGGGGGATGGGGGACTGAAGCTTTCTTT
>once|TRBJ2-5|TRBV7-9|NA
CASSLDVAQETQYF
TGTGCCAGCAGCTTAGACGTAGCCCAAGAGACCCAGTACTTC
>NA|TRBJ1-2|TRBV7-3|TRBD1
CASSLGSGRGLGDSANYGYTF
TGTGCCAGCAGCTTAGGTTCCGGGCGGGGCCTTGGGGACAGTGCCAACTATGGCTACACCTTC
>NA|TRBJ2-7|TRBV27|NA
CASSLLGLPLEQYF
TGTGCCAGCAGTTTACTGGGACTCCCTCTTGAGCAGTACTTC